The clone carrying this TCR beta chain was counted many times. Its antigen is not identified. The record originates from a study of T cells after yellow fever vaccination. Whole-study context: The authors prepared low-cell-number fractions using SMART-Seq v4 Ultra Low Input. Notes on the study in general: After the booster, nearly 98% of CD4 and about nine tenths of CD8 primary-response clones were re-detected. Abundant clonotypes from the bulk population could get into FACS-sorted repertoires as contaminants.

CDR1 MNHEY and CDR2 SVGAGI come from the germline V gene. Trimming removed 5 bases from V and 8 bases from J; junction bases left unmatched: 8. The CDR3 loop spans 15 amino acids. MiXCR was run by TCRdb on the 5' RACE reads, yielding one entry per CDR3 protein. Seen here are 100,000 to 150,000 distinct CDR3 sequences, under 8% observed once, and the top ten hold around 2.7%. The sequence derives from a man between 18 and 35 years old who received the YFV17D yellow fever vaccine. Sequenced material: CD4+ T cells sorted from PBMCs, taken 10 days after the first yellow fever vaccination. The chain uses TRBV6-5 and TRBJ1-6; 8 bases are shared with TRBD1. The CDR3 region has the DNA TGTGCCAGCAGTAACCAGGGGGCGGTGTATTCACCCCTCCACTTT. The encoded protein is CASSNQGAVYSPLHF.